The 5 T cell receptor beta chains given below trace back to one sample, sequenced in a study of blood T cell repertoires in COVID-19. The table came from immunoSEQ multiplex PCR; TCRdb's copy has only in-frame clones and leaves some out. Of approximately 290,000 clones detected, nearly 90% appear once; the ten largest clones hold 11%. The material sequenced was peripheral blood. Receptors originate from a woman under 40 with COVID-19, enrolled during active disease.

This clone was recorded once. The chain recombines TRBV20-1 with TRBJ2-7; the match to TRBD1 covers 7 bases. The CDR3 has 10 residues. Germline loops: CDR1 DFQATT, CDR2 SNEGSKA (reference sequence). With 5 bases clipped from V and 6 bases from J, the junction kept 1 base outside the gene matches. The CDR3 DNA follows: TGCAGTGCTGGGGACAGCGAGCAGTACTTC. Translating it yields CSAGDSEQYF.

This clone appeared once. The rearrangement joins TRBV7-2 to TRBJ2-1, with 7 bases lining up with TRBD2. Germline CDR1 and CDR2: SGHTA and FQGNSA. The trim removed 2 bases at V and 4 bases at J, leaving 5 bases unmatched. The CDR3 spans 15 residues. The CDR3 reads CASSLLAVSYNEQFF. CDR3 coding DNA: TGTGCCAGCAGCTTACTAGCGGTTTCTTACAATGAGCAGTTCTTC. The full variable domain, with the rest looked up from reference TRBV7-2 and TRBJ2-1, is GAGVSQSPSNKVTEKGKDVELRCDPISGHTALYWYRQSLGQGLEFLIYFQGNSAPDKSGLPSDRFSAERTGGSVSTLTIQRTQQEDSAVYLCASSLLAVSYNEQFFGPGTRLTVL.

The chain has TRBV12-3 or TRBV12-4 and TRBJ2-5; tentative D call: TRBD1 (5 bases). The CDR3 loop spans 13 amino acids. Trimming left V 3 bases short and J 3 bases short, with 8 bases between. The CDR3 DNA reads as TGTGCCAGCAGTTTGCCAGGGAAAGAGACCCAGTACTTC. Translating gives CASSLPGKETQYF.

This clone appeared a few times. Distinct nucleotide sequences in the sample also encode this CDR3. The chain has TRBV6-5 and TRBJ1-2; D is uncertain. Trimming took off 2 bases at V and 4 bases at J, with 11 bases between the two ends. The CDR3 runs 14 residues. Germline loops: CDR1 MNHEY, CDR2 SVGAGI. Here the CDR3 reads CASSYVGGSYGYTF. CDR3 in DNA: TGTGCCAGCAGTTACGTAGGAGGTTCCTATGGCTACACCTTC.

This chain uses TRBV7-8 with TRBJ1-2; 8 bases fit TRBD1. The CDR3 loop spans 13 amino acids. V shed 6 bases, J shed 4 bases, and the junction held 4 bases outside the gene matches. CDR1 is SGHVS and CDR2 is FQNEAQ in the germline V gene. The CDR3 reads CASSPGGAYGYTF. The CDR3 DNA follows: TGTGCCAGCAGTCCAGGGGGCGCCTATGGCTACACCTTC.